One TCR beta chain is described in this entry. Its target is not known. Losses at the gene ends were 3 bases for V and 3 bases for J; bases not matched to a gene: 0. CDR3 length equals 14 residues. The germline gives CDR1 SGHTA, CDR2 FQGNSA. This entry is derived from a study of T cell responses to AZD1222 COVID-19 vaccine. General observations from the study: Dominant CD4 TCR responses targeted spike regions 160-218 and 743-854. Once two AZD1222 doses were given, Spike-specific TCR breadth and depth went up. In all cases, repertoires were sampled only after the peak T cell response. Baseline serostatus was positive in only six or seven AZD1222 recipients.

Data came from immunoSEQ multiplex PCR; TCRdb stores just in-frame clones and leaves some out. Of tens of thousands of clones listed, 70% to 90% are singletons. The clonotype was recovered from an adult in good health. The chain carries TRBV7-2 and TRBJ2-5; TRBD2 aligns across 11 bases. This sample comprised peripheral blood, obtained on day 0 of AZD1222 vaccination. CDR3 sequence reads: CASSLGLAEETQYF. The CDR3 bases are TGTGCCAGCAGCTTGGGACTAGCGGAAGAGACCCAGTACTTC.